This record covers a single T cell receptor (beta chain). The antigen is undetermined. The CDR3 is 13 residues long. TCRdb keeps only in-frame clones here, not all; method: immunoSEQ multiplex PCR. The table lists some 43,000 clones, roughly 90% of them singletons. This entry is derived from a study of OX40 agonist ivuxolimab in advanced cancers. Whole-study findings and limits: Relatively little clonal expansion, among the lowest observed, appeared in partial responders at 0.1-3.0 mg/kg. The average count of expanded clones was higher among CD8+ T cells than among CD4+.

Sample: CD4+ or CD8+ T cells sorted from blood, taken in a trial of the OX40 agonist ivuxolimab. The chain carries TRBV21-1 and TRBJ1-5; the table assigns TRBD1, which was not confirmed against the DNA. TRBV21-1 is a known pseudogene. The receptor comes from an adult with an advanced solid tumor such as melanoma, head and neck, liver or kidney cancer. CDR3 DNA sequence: TGTGCCAGCAGCAATTCAGACAATCAGCCCCAGCATTTT. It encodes CASSNSDNQPQHF.